The 8 T cell receptor beta chains below all came from one sample that was sequenced in a study of blood T cell repertoires in COVID-19 (dated by TCRdb to about 2020). Library generation was performed with the immunoSEQ multiplex PCR assay. TCRdb limited this immuneACCESS table to in-frame rearrangements with V and J called. A share of clones is missing; checked studies link under half to unresolved V genes, and the rest is unexplained. Counted in this sample were approximately 300,000 clones; about 90% of them appeared once. The ten top clones hold about 1.7% of the sample. What was sequenced was peripheral blood. Source of these receptors: a woman aged 30 to 39 with COVID-19, enrolled during active disease.

The genes are TRBV7-9 and TRBJ2-3; 8 positions agree with TRBD2. Trimming removed 2 bases from V and 4 bases from J; junction bases left unmatched: 11. The CDR3 runs to 17 residues. Germline assignment: CDR1 SEHNR and CDR2 FQNEAQ (reference sequence). CDR3 sequence (DNA): TGTGCCAGCAGCTTACGGTCGGGGGGGCCAGGTGCAGATACGCAGTATTTT. This encodes CASSLRSGGPGADTQYF.

The rearrangement uses TRBV6-5 and TRBJ1-2, with D tentatively TRBD1 (6 bases). Trimming took off 4 bases at V and 4 bases at J, with 10 bases between the two ends. The CDR3 runs 13 residues. Germline CDR1 is MNHEY and CDR2 is SVGAGI. The CDR3 spells CASSSRDIYGYTF. DNA for the CDR3: TGTGCCAGCAGTTCCCGGGACATCTATGGCTACACCTTC.

This chain joins TRBV18 and TRBJ2-5; D is unclear. CDR1 is KGHSH, CDR2 LQKENI, per germline. This CDR3 contains 12 residues. V was clipped by 3 bases and J by 4 bases, with 6 bases between them. The CDR3 reads CASSPSGETQYF. CDR3 DNA sequence: TGTGCCAGCTCACCGTCAGGAGAGACCCAGTACTTC.

The chain combines TRBV6-5 with TRBJ2-1; D might be TRBD1 (6 bases). The CDR3 sequence is 13 residues long. Trimming took 7 bases from V and 9 from J, leaving 16 bases between them. Germline V gene data show CDR1 as MNHEY and CDR2 as SVGAGI. CDR3 DNA sequence: TGTGCCAGCACCGCTCTTGGGGGCGGTGAGCAGTTCTTC. This sequence encodes CASTALGGGEQFF.

The V call is TRBV3-1 (or the pseudogene TRBV3-2), the J call TRBJ2-2; D call uncertain. Between the trimmed V and J ends, which lost 5 bases and 5 bases, there was a span of 6 bases. Germline V gene sequence: CDR1 LGHDT, CDR2 YNNKEL (reference sequence). CDR3 length: 12 amino acids. As DNA, the CDR3 is TGTGCCAGCAGCTTGGCTACCGGGGAGCTGTTTTTT. It translates to CASSLATGELFF.

There are many counts of this clone. J is TRBJ2-3 and V is TRBV21-1; the table's D call of TRBD2 was not tested on the DNA. TRBV21-1 is a recognized pseudogene. This CDR3 has 16 amino acids. CDR3 region: CASSKGLAGGTDTQYF. Written as DNA, the CDR3 is TGTGCCAGCAGCAAAGGACTAGCGGGGGGAACAGATACGCAGTATTTT.

The V gene is TRBV27, the J gene TRBJ1-4; 7 bases are shared with TRBD1. The CDR3 totals 14 residues. The trim removed 2 bases at V and 8 bases at J, leaving 5 bases unmatched. CDR1 MNHEY and CDR2 SMNVEV come from the germline V gene (reference sequence). CDR3 in DNA: TGTGCCAGCAGTTTACACAGGGGAGAGGAAAAACTGTTTTTT. Protein sequence: CASSLHRGEEKLFF.

This clone showed up just once. The genes are TRBV9 and TRBJ1-1; TRBD1 might be the D (6 bases). Germline loops: CDR1 SGDLS, CDR2 YYNGEE. With 1 base removed from V and 5 bases from J, the gap between germline ends came to 12 bases. The CDR3 covers 14 residues. The CDR3 DNA sequence: TGTGCCAGCAGCGTAATAGGCCAGGGGACTGAAGCTTTCTTT. Translated: CASSVIGQGTEAFF.